The subject of this entry is one T cell receptor (beta chain). Clones were read by immunoSEQ multiplex PCR, and TCRdb kept only the in-frame ones, dropping some. The sample lists around 60,000 clones, 91% occurring once. Deletions cut 10 bases from V and 7 bases from J, with 26 bases between. CDR1 is MNHNS and CDR2 is SASEGT in the germline V gene. The CDR3 loop spans 15 amino acids. This specimen belongs to a study of OX40 agonist ivuxolimab in advanced cancers. Overall study context: Patients with prior anti-PD-1, anti-PD-L1 or anti-CTLA-4 therapy were eligible; about 41% had some.

The source of this sequence is an adult with an advanced solid tumor such as melanoma, head and neck, liver or kidney cancer. V and J are TRBV6-1 and TRBJ2-7; TRBD1 is a possible D gene (8 bases). Sequencing was performed on CD4+ or CD8+ T cells sorted from blood, taken in a trial of the OX40 agonist ivuxolimab. CDR3 DNA sequence: TGTGCCACCACTGCGGGGGCAGGGGGCGCGGGGGAGCAGTACTTC. This sequence encodes CATTAGAGGAGEQYF.